This record looks at one T cell receptor beta chain sequence and its context. Its cognate antigen has yet to be identified. The input lacks base qualities; no much larger clone sits a single base away. The sample's treatment or condition label, in plain terms: approximately 11-day PBMC culture with coronavirus spike peptide pools or control peptides (ViraFEST assay). The ViraFEST assay, used in the study, expanded antigen-specific T cells with peptide pools and then identified the expanded clonotypes through TCR sequencing. The convalescent patients' positive SARS-CoV-2 PCR tests were from March to December 2020, which was before the Alpha, Beta and Delta variants emerged in the United States. Each well held millions of PBMCs cultured with roughly 10 ug/ml peptide pools in IMDM containing roughly 5% human AB serum and around 10 IU/ml IL-2. On days 3 and 7, half of the culture medium was replaced with fresh IL-2-containing medium. After about nine days of culture, CD4+ T cells were isolated by negative selection with the EasySep CD4+ T cell isolation kit. PBMCs were separated from whole blood using Ficoll-Paque Plus gradient centrifugation and then either used fresh or cryopreserved at -140C. Each culture condition was generally run in triplicate wells.

This sample was taken from a study of vaccination and CD4 T cells after COVID-19 (dated by TCRdb to between 2021 and 2023). With respect to the entire study: Convalescent patients had a positive SARS-CoV-2 result on nasal swab PCR, and of these patients, some 10 had mild disease and one had severe disease. Participants got two doses of the Pfizer-BioNTech BNT162b2 vaccine (n=8) or two doses of the Moderna mRNA-1273 vaccine (n=2). Post-COVID blood samples from convalescent patients were collected a median of approximately 93 days after diagnosis, with a range of roughly 30 to 170 days. In around nine COVID-19 convalescent patients and a few infection-naive healthy vaccine recipients, the spike-specific CD4+ TCR repertoire before mRNA vaccination was compared with the repertoire after mRNA vaccination. Post-vaccine blood samples were obtained a median of about 77 days after the second vaccine dose, with a range of roughly 14 to 241 days. In control cultures, a CEFX viral epitope pool was used as positive control, an HIV-1 Nef peptide pool was used as negative control, or no peptide was added. Culture stimuli were overlapping spike peptide pools from SARS-CoV-2 and from the common cold coronaviruses HCoV-NL63, HCoV-OC43 and HCoV-229E. The convalescent cohort included six males and four females, with two Hispanic individuals, seven Caucasians, two Asians and one multiracial person.

The CDR3 holds 16 amino acids from the cysteine to the phenylalanine. Of all the DNA, just the CDR3 is kept, 48 bases in frame from base 1. The junction shows trimming of 5 bases on V and 8 bases on J, and the gene matches do not reach 17 bases of it. From a lookup of the germline V gene (reference sequence), CDR1 and CDR2 are SEHNR and FQNEAQ. Library prep was done by PCR. DNA from cultured CD4+ T cells underwent TCR sequencing with the Oncomine TCR Beta short-read assay at the Johns Hopkins FTIC core. The QIAamp micro DNA kit was used to extract genomic DNA from the cultured CD4+ T cells. Oncomine TCR Beta libraries made from cultured CD4+ T cells were pooled using unique dual indexes and sequenced on an Illumina iSeq 100. Per the authors' processing: Non-productive sequences were filtered out, and CDR3s that did not start with C, did not end with F or W, or were shorter than 7 amino acids were discarded. The MANAFEST web application was used to identify antigen-specific clonotypes by comparing peptide-stimulated wells against reference wells and other culture wells. For a clone to be called positive, the clone needed an FDR below 0.05, an odds ratio above 5, and a productive frequency above 0.1% in at least two of three replicate wells. Clonotypes that were significantly expanded in both SARS-CoV-2 spike wells and at least one common cold coronavirus spike condition were defined as cross-reactive. Levenshtein distances (stringdist) and unrooted phylogenetic trees (ape) in R version 3.6.1 were used to assess CDR3 homology. Starting from the raw public reads, TCRdb applied fastp trimming at Q25, assembled clones with MiXCR and retained in-frame beta chains. Rows with a matching CDR3 protein are joined into one entry that keeps the most common DNA and genes. TCRdb's processing, not the study's, gives the V and J calls here. For this sample there are around 15,000 distinct CDR3 sequences; 53% appear just once. Approximately 4.4% of the sample comes from the top ten.

General findings and caveats noted by the study authors: The median number of SARS-CoV-2-reactive clonotypes rose from around 22 after infection to about 40 after vaccination, but the change was not significant. The study included relatively few convalescent patients and did not analyze early timepoints after natural infection. Of the vaccine-specific clones in convalescent patients, 304 of 307, or nearly all, reacted only to SARS-CoV-2 spike and did not cross-react with common cold coronaviruses. In convalescent patients, a median 86.3% of post-vaccine SARS-CoV-2-reactive clones were detected only after vaccination, and vaccine-specific priming was suggested by this finding.

Material: CD4+ T cells from blood, cultured in vitro, obtained before SARS-CoV-2 vaccination. The clonotype comes from a human donor who had recovered from COVID-19. The sequence links TRBV7-9 to TRBJ1-2; 7 bases in the junction line up with TRBD1. The CDR3 protein is CASSHPLTRQGGGYTF. The sequenced DNA: TGTGCCAGCAGCCACCCTTTAACCCGACAGGGCGGCGGCTACACCTTC.